Sequencing of this T cell receptor (beta chain) was carried out in a study of T cells in Graves' hyperthyroidism and ophthalmopathy. CDR1 and CDR2 (germline): LGHDT, YNNKEL (reference sequence). Trimming at V came to 1 base and at J to 7 bases, leaving 8 bases not matched to a gene. This CDR3 has 15 amino acids. Amplification targeted TCR beta CDR3 regions from RNA transcripts. An initial round of RT-PCR targeting the TCR CDR3 relied on the HTBI primer set. TCRdb redid the calling of the multiplex PCR reads with MiXCR, one entry per CDR3 protein. This table holds 500,000 to 550,000 distinct CDR3 sequences, less than 20% found once. The sample holds many counts of this clonotype.

The TCR originated in a man between 40 and 49 years old with Graves' ophthalmopathy. Sequences were obtained from blood. This chain uses TRBV3-1 with TRBJ2-5; 8 bases align to TRBD1. CDR3 protein: CASSQVGRGPWTQYF. CDR3 nucleotide sequence: TGTGCCAGCAGCCAAGTTGGCAGGGGGCCGTGGACCCAGTACTTC.